This T cell receptor beta chain was captured in a study of OX40 agonist ivuxolimab in advanced cancers. At the level of the study: Treatment of patients was with ivuxolimab, an agonistic anti-OX40 (CD134) antibody. Participants, 82.7% male, averaged roughly 55 years of age, ranging from roughly 23 to 80.

Assay: immunoSEQ multiplex PCR; the TCRdb copy retains only in-frame clones and omits some. The top ten clones hold about 7.1% of a sample with 55,000 to 85,000 clones, about 94% of them seen once. Germline loops: CDR1 SGDLS, CDR2 YYNGEE. The CDR3 runs to 14 residues. Trimming pared 0 bases from V and 7 bases from J, leaving 11 bases between. Remarks on this clone: Its specificity is unknown.

General study results and limits: What antigens the expanded peripheral T cells recognized was never established.

Patients who had autoimmune disease history or got systemic immunosuppression were left out. The rearrangement uses TRBV9 and TRBJ2-4; TRBD1 is a possible D gene (5 bases). The receptor comes from an adult with an advanced solid tumor such as melanoma, head and neck, liver or kidney cancer. Sequences were derived from CD4+ or CD8+ T cells sorted from blood, sampled in a trial of the OX40 agonist ivuxolimab. The CDR3 reads CASSVGSGMNIQYF. The CDR3 DNA is TGTGCCAGCAGCGTAGGCTCAGGGATGAACATTCAGTACTTC. Using reference TRBV9 and TRBJ2-4 for the parts outside the CDR3, the full variable domain is DSGVTQTPKHLITATGQRVTLRCSPRSGDLSVYWYQQSLDQGLQFLIQYYNGEERAKGNILERFSAQQFPDLHSELNLSSLELGDSALYFCASSVGSGMNIQYFGAGTRLSVL.